The entry below gives a single T cell receptor (beta chain) sequence along with its context. The antigen remains undetermined. This record belongs to a study of CD8 T cells in Susac syndrome. Study overall: Among sequenced Susac syndrome patients, more than five had active disease and roughly eight were in remission.

Reverse transcription used about 0.45 to 1 ug RNA and random hexamers. An immunoSEQ multiplex PCR amplified TCR beta CDR3 over 54 Vbeta and 13 Jbeta. TCRdb re-called the immunoSEQ multiplex PCR reads with MiXCR, one entry per CDR3 protein. This table holds around 81,000 distinct CDR3 sequences, roughly 94% found once. Trimming at V came to 6 bases and at J to 2 bases, leaving 6 bases not matched to a gene. Looked up from germline, CDR1 is SEHNR and CDR2 is FQNEAQ (reference sequence). This CDR3 is built from 15 residues. Study results and limitations: Clonal CD8+ expansion in Susac was highest in TEMRA cells and active patients.

This chain connects TRBV7-9 to TRBJ2-1; 8 nucleotides match TRBD2. Sequencing was done on a sample of CD8+ T cells from PBMCs. This clonotype was obtained from a human donor with Susac syndrome. CDR3 protein: CASSSAGGAYNEQFF. The DNA of the CDR3 is TGTGCCAGCAGTTCGGCGGGAGGCGCCTACAATGAGCAGTTCTTC.